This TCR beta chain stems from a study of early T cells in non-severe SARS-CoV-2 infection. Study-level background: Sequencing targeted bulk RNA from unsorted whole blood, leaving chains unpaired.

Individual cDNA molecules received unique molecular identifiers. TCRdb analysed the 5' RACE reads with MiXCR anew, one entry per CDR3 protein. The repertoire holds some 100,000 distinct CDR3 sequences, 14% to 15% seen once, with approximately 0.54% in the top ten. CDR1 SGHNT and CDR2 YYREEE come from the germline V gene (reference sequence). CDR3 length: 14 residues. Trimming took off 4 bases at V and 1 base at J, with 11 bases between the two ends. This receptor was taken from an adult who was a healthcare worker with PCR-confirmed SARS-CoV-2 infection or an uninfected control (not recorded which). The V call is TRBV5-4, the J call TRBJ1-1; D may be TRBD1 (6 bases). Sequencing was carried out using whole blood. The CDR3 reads CASSHGQQNTEAFF. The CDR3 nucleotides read TGTGCCAGCAGCCATGGACAGCAGAACACTGAAGCTTTCTTT.